One and the same sample provided the 19 T cell receptor beta chains below, sequenced in a study of shared clonotypes between healthy human individuals. Libraries were prepared by immunoSEQ multiplex PCR; TCRdb keeps only in-frame clonotypes and omits some of them. The sample lists roughly 2,000,000 clones, 93% seen once, with over 1.5% in the top ten. Naive CD8 cells, CD45RO-negative and positively selected for CCR7, excluded terminally differentiated effector memory CD45RA+ cells. Material: naive CD8+ T cells from PBMCs. These receptors came from a man between 18 and 35 years old in good health. Some clones in this sample may be carry-over from other donors' samples.

The chain recombines TRBV27 with TRBJ1-1; D is uncertain. Germline V gene lookup returns CDR1 MNHEY and CDR2 SMNVEV (reference sequence). V was shortened by 5 bases and J by 7 bases, with 14 bases between the two germline ends. The length of the CDR3 is 13 residues. The CDR3 coding sequence is TGTGCCAGCAGTCAAGGGAATTCTAATGAAGCTTTCTTT. Translation: CASSQGNSNEAFF.

The V call is TRBV19, the J call TRBJ1-1; D might be TRBD1 (5 bases). V shed 3 bases and J shed 1 base, with 18 bases lying between them. This CDR3 is built from 17 residues. Germline loops: CDR1 LNHDA, CDR2 SQIVND (reference sequence). The CDR3 loop is CASSIGRGIAKNTEAFF. The CDR3 DNA follows: TGTGCCAGTAGTATCGGACGGGGGATCGCTAAGAACACTGAAGCTTTCTTT.

V is TRBV27 and J is TRBJ2-6; a weak D match, TRBD2 (5 bases). Trimming cost V 6 bases and J 5 bases, with 17 bases left between them. Germline lookup yields CDR1 MNHEY and CDR2 SMNVEV (reference sequence). CDR3 size: 16 residues. CDR3 sequence (DNA): TGTGCCAGCAGCCCCGGGGTGGGAGCCTGGGCCAACGTCCTGACTTTC. Encoded protein: CASSPGVGAWANVLTF.

J is TRBJ2-1 and V is TRBV19, with D perhaps given as TRBD1 or TRBD2 (5 bases each). Germline V gene sequence: CDR1 LNHDA, CDR2 SQIVND (reference sequence). The CDR3 covers 14 residues. Trimming left V 7 bases short and J 10 bases short, with 20 bases between. The CDR3 is CASTAILSWGEQFF. The CDR3 DNA is TGTGCCAGTACTGCCATCCTATCTTGGGGGGAGCAGTTCTTC.

The chain couples TRBV7-9 to TRBJ2-1; 12 bases are shared with TRBD2. The CDR3 is 19 amino acids. The germline V gene has CDR1 SEHNR and CDR2 FQNEAQ (reference sequence). V was clipped by 5 bases and J by 2 bases; unmatched bases: 13. CDR3 amino acids: CASSPPGLAGFPTYNEQFF. DNA of the CDR3: TGTGCCAGCAGCCCTCCGGGACTAGCGGGTTTCCCCACCTACAATGAGCAGTTCTTC.

The chain is built from TRBV4-1 and TRBJ2-2; D unresolved. Deletions cut 2 bases from V and 6 bases from J, with 13 bases between. The CDR3 length is 15 residues. CDR1 is MGHRA and CDR2 is YSYEKL in the germline V gene. The CDR3 DNA reads as TGCGCCAGCAGCCAAAAATTCGGCCGGGCCGGGGAGCTGTTTTTT. Residues: CASSQKFGRAGELFF.

The chain joins TRBV11-2 to TRBJ2-7; 7 bases line up with TRBD1. Germline V CDR1 and CDR2: SGHAT, FQNNGV. This CDR3 has 15 amino acids. The V segment lost 1 base and the J segment 3 bases; nucleotides outside the gene matches: 6. The CDR3 DNA follows: TGTGCCAGCAGCTTAGGGGACAGCTATTTCTACGAGCAGTACTTC. This gives the protein CASSLGDSYFYEQYF.

The chain recombines TRBV11-2 with TRBJ2-7; 8 nucleotides align to TRBD1. Germline CDR1 reads SGHAT; CDR2 reads FQNNGV. After removal of 5 bases from V and 7 bases from J, the junction contained 4 bases not matched to a gene. The CDR3 is made up of 12 amino acids. The CDR3 region has the DNA TGTGCCAGCAGCCACGGACAGGGAGAGCAGTACTTC. It codes for CASSHGQGEQYF.

The chain couples TRBV5-1 to TRBJ2-7; 10 bases align to TRBD1. CDR3 length: 16 residues. Trimming cost V 0 bases and J 3 bases; bases outside gene matches: 6. Per germline, CDR1 SGHRS and CDR2 YFSETQ. CDR3 loop: CASSLGYGTGDYEQYF. The CDR3 bases are TGCGCCAGCAGCTTGGGGTACGGGACAGGGGACTACGAGCAGTACTTC. Full variable domain (outside the CDR3, taken from reference TRBV5-1 and TRBJ2-7): KAGVTQTPRYLIKTRGQQVTLSCSPISGHRSVSWYQQTPGQGLQFLFEYFSETQRNKGNFPGRFSGRQFSNSRSEMNVSTLELGDSALYLCASSLGYGTGDYEQYFGPGTRLTVT.

This clone was seen a handful of times. The rearrangement uses TRBV5-6 and TRBJ1-2; no reliable D call. Germline lookup yields CDR1 SGHDT and CDR2 YYEEEE. The CDR3 contains 12 residues. The germline V and J ends were trimmed by 2 bases and 4 bases, with 6 bases remaining between them. The DNA of the CDR3 is TGTGCCAGCAGCTTTGGGAGCTATGGCTACACCTTC. This translates into CASSFGSYGYTF.

The chain is built from TRBV13 and TRBJ2-6; D is ambiguous. This CDR3 spans 15 amino acids. In germline, CDR1 is PRHDT, CDR2 FYEKMQ (reference sequence). V was clipped by 2 bases and J by 0 bases, with 5 bases between them. This CDR3 is CASSLTGSGANVLTF. CDR3 coding DNA: TGTGCCAGCAGCTTAACTGGCTCTGGGGCCAACGTCCTGACTTTC.

This chain joins TRBV11-2 and TRBJ2-3; D is unresolved. The ends were cut back, 2 bases at V and 4 bases at J, with 7 bases in the middle. Looked up from germline, CDR1 is SGHAT and CDR2 is FQNNGV. The CDR3 extends over 13 amino acids. CDR3 DNA: TGTGCCAGCAGCTTAAAGATAGCAGATACGCAGTATTTT. Translated, it gives CASSLKIADTQYF.

This clone has just a few counts. The genes are TRBV30 and TRBJ1-2; no clear D gene. The CDR3 extends over 13 amino acids. Germline CDR1 reads GTSNPN; CDR2 reads SVGIG (reference sequence). The V and J ends lost 3 bases and 4 bases respectively, with 12 bases between them. Here the CDR3 DNA reads TGTGCCTGGAGGGTCCCGGTGCCCTATGGCTACACCTTC. Translation: CAWRVPVPYGYTF.

The V call is TRBV5-1, the J call TRBJ1-1; D remains ambiguous. The V end was cut by 0 bases, the J end by 1 base, with 10 bases between. Germline CDR1 and CDR2: SGHRS and YFSETQ. This CDR3 is 15 amino acids long. The CDR3 nucleotides are TGCGCCAGCAGCTTGGAAGGGCGGGGGAACACTGAAGCTTTCTTT. Translated, it gives CASSLEGRGNTEAFF. Filled out from reference TRBV5-1 and TRBJ1-1, the complete variable domain reads KAGVTQTPRYLIKTRGQQVTLSCSPISGHRSVSWYQQTPGQGLQFLFEYFSETQRNKGNFPGRFSGRQFSNSRSEMNVSTLELGDSALYLCASSLEGRGNTEAFFGQGTRLTVV.

As for this clone: The junction and the germline gene differ at one end; a read error may be behind it. This chain joins TRBV27 and TRBJ2-5; D is ambiguous. CDR1 and CDR2 from the germline V gene are MNHEY and SMNVEV (reference sequence). This CDR3 comprises 12 residues. CDR3: CASSLSSSPLNF. The CDR3 bases are TGTGCCAGCAGTTTATCGTCCTCCCCGCTAAACTTC.

V gene TRBV9 combines with J gene TRBJ2-7, with a weak D call TRBD1 (6 bases). V was trimmed by 0 bases and J by 3 bases, leaving 13 bases between them. Germline V gene lookup returns CDR1 SGDLS and CDR2 YYNGEE. This CDR3 is built from 15 residues. The CDR3 coding sequence is TGTGCCAGCAGCGTAGATGGGCGAGGGGGCTACGAGCAGTACTTC. The encoded protein is CASSVDGRGGYEQYF.

This chain uses TRBV13 with TRBJ2-1; 11 positions agree with TRBD2. Trimming cost V 2 bases and J 8 bases; bases outside gene matches: 8. Germline assignment: CDR1 PRHDT and CDR2 FYEKMQ (reference sequence). The CDR3 sequence is 16 residues long. DNA for the CDR3: TGTGCCAGCAGCTTAAGTTCTAGCGGGGGGTGGGATGAGCAGTTCTTC. It specifies CASSLSSSGGWDEQFF.

V and J are TRBV6-1 and TRBJ2-7, with 8 nucleotides matching TRBD2. CDR1 is MNHNS, CDR2 SASEGT, per germline. The J segment lost 3 bases and the V segment lost 0 bases, leaving 7 bases of the junction unmatched. The CDR3 totals 16 residues. In nucleotides, the CDR3 is TGTGCCAGCAGTGAAGCGCTATGGACTAGCTACTACGAGCAGTACTTC. Amino acids: CASSEALWTSYYEQYF.

The V call is TRBV27, the J call TRBJ2-1; maybe TRBD1 (6 bases). This CDR3 has 17 residues. V lost 3 bases to trimming and J lost 0 bases, with 15 bases between them. CDR1 and CDR2 from the germline V gene are MNHEY and SMNVEV (reference sequence). CDR3 in DNA: TGTGCCAGCAGTTTCCGCGACAGGCTGAGCTCCTACAATGAGCAGTTCTTC. Protein sequence: CASSFRDRLSSYNEQFF.